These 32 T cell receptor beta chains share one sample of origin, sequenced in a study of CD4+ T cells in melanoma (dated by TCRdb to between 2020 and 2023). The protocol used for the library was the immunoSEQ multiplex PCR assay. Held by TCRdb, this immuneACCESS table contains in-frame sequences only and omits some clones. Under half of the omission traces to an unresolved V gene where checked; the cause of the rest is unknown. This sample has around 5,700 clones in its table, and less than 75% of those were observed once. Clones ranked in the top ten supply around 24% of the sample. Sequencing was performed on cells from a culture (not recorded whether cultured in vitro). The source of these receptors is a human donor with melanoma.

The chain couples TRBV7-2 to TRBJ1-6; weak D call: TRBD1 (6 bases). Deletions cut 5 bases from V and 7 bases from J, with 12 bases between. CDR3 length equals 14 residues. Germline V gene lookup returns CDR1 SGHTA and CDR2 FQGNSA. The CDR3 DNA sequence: TGTGCCAGCAGCATTACAGGGAGGAATTCACCCCTCCACTTT. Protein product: CASSITGRNSPLHF. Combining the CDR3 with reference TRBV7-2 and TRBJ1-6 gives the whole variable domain GAGVSQSPSNKVTEKGKDVELRCDPISGHTALYWYRQSLGQGLEFLIYFQGNSAPDKSGLPSDRFSAERTGGSVSTLTIQRTQQEDSAVYLCASSITGRNSPLHFGNGTRLTVT.

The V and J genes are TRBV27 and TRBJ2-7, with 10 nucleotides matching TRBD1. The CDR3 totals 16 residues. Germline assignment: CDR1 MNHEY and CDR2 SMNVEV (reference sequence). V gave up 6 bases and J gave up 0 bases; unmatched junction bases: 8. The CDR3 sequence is CASSLGDRGFSYEQYF. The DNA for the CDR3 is TGTGCCAGCAGCCTGGGGGACAGGGGCTTCTCCTACGAGCAGTACTTC.

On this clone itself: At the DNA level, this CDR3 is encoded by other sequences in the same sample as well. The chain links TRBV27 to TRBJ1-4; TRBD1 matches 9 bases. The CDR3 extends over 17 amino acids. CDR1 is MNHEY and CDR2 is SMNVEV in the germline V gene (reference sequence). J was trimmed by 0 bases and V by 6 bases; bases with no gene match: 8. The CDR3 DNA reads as TGTGCCAGCAGCGCCCTGGACAGGGGTGCAACTAATGAAAAACTGTTTTTT. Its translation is CASSALDRGATNEKLFF.

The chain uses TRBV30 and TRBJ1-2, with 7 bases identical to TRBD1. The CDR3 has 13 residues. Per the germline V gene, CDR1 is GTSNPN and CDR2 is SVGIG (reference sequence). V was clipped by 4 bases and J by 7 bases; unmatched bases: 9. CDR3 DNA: TGTGCCTGGAATGAGGGACAGTCAGGTGGCTACACCTTC. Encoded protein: CAWNEGQSGGYTF.

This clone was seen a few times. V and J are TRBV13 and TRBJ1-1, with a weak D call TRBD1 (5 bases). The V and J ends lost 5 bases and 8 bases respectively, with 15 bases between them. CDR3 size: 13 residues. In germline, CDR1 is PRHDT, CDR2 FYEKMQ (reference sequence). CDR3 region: CASSPSAGTEAFF. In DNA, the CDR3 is TGTGCCAGCAGCCCATCAGCCGGGACGGAAGCTTTCTTT.

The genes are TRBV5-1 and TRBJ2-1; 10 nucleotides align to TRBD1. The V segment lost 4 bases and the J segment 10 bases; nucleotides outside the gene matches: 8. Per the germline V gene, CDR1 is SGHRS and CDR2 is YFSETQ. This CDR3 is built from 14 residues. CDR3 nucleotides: TGCGCCAGCAGCCAACGACAGGGGGCTCGGGAGCAGTTCTTC. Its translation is CASSQRQGAREQFF.

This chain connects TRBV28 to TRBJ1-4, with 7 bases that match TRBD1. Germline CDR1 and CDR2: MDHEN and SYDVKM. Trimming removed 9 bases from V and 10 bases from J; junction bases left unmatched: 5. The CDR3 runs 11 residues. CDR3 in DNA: TGTGCCAGTTTCAGACAGGGAAAACTGTTTTTT. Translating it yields CASFRQGKLFF.

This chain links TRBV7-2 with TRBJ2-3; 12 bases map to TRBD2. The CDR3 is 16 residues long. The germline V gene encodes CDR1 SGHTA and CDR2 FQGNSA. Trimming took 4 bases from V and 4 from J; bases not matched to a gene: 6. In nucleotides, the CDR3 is TGTGCCAGCAGCTCTCTGACTAGCGGGGGATCAGATACGCAGTATTTT. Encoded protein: CASSSLTSGGSDTQYF. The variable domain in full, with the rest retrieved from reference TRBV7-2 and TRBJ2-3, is GAGVSQSPSNKVTEKGKDVELRCDPISGHTALYWYRQSLGQGLEFLIYFQGNSAPDKSGLPSDRFSAERTGGSVSTLTIQRTQQEDSAVYLCASSSLTSGGSDTQYFGPGTRLTVL.

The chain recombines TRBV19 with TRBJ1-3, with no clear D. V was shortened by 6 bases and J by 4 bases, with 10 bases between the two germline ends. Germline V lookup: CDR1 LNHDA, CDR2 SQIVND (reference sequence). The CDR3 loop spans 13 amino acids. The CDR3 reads CASRILAGNTIYF. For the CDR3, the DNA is TGTGCCAGTAGGATTTTAGCCGGAAACACCATATATTTT.

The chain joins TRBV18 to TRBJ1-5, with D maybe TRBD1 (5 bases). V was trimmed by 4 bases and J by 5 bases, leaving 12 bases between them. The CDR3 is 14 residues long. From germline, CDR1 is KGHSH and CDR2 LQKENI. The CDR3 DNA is TGTGCCAGCTCACTCTCCCAGGGAGATCAGCCCCAGCATTTT. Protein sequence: CASSLSQGDQPQHF.

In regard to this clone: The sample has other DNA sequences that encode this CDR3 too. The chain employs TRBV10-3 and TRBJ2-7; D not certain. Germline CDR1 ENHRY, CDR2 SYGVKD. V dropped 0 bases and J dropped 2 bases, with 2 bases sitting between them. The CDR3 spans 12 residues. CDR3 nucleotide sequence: TGTGCCATCAGTGAGTCTCCCTACGAGCAGTACTTC. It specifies CAISESPYEQYF.

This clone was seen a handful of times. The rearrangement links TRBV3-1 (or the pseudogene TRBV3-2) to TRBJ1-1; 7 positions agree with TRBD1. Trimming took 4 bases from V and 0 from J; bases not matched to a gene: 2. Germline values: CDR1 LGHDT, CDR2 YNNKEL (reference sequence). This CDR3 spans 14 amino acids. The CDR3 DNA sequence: TGTGCCAGCAGCCCGGGACAGTTGAACACTGAAGCTTTCTTT. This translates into CASSPGQLNTEAFF.

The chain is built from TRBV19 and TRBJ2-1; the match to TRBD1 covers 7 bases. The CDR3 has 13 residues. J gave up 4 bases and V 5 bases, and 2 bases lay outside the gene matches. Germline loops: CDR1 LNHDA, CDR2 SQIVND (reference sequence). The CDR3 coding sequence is TGTGCCAGTAGTCACAGGGGATACAATGAGCAGTTCTTC. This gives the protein CASSHRGYNEQFF.

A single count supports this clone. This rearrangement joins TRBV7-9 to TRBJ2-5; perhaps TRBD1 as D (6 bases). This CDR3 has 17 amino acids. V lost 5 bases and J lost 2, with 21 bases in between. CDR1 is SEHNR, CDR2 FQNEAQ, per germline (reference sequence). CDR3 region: CASSQTMGASKQETQYF. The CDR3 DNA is TGTGCCAGCAGCCAAACGATGGGGGCTAGCAAACAAGAGACCCAGTACTTC.

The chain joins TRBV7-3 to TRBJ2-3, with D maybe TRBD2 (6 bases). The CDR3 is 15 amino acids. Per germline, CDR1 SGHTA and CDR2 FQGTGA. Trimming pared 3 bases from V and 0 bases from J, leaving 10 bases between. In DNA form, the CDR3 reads TGTGCCAGCAGCTTGGGACTTACTAGCACAGATACGCAGTATTTT. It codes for CASSLGLTSTDTQYF.

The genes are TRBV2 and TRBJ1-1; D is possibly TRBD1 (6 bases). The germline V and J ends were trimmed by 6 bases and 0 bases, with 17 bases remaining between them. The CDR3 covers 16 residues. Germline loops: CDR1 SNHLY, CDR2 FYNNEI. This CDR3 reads CASRSYRTELNTEAFF. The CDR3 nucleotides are TGTGCCAGCAGGAGCTATAGGACAGAACTGAACACTGAAGCTTTCTTT.

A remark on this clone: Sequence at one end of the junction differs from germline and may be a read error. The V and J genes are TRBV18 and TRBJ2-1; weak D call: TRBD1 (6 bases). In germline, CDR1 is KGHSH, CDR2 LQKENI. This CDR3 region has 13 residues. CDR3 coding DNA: TGTGCCAGCTCACTCGGGACATACACTGAGCAGTTCTTC. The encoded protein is CASSLGTYTEQFF.

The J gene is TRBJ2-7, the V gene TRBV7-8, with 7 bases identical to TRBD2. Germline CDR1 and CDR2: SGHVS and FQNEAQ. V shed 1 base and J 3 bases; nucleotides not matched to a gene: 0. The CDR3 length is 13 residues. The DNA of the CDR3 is TGTGCCAGCAGCTTAGGGGGGGGCTACGAGCAGTACTTC. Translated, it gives CASSLGGGYEQYF.

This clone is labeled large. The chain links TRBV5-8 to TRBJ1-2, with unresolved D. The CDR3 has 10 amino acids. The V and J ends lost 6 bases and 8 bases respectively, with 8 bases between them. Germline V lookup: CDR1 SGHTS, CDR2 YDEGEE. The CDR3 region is CASKESGYTF. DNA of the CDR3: TGTGCCAGCAAGGAGTCAGGCTACACCTTC.

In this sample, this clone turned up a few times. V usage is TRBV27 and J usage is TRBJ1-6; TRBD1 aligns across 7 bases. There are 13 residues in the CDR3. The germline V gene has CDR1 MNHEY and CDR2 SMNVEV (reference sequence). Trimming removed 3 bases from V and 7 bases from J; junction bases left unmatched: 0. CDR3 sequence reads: CASSFRGNSPLHF. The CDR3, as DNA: TGTGCCAGCAGTTTCAGGGGGAATTCACCCCTCCACTTT.

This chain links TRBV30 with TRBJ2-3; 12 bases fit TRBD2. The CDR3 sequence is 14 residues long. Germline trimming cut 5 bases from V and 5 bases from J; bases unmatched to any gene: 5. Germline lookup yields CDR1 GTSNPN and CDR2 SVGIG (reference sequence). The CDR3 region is CAWSSGGAVDTQYF. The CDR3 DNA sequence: TGTGCCTGGTCTAGCGGGGGGGCTGTAGATACGCAGTATTTT.

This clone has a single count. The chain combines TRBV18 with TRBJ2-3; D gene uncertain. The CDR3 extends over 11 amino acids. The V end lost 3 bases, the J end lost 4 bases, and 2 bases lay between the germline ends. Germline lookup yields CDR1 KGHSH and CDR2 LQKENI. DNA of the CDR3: TGTGCCAGCTCACCGGCAGATACGCAGTATTTT. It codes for CASSPADTQYF.

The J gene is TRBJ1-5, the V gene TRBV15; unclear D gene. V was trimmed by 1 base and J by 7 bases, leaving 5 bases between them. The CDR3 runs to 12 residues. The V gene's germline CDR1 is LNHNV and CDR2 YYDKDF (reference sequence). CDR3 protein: CATSRGGQPQHF. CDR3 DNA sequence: TGTGCCACCAGCAGAGGAGGACAGCCCCAGCATTTT. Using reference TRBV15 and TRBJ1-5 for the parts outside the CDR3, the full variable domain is DAMVIQNPRYQVTQFGKPVTLSCSQTLNHNVMYWYQQKSSQAPKLLFHYYDKDFNNEADTPDNFQSRRPNTSFCFLDIRSPGLGDTAMYLCATSRGGQPQHFGDGTRLSIL.

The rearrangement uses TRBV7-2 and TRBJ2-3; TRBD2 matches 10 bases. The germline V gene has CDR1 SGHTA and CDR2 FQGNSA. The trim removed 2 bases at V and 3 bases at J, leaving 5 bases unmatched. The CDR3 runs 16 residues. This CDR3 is CASSLRLAGVTDTQYF. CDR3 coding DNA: TGTGCCAGCAGCTTAAGGCTAGCGGGGGTTACAGATACGCAGTATTTT.

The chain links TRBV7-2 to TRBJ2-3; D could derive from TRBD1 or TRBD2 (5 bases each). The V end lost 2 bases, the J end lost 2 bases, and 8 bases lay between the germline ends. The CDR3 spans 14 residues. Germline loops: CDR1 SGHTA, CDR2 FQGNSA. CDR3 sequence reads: CASSLLGTTDTQYF. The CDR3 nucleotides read TGTGCCAGCAGCTTACTCGGGACCACAGATACGCAGTATTTT.

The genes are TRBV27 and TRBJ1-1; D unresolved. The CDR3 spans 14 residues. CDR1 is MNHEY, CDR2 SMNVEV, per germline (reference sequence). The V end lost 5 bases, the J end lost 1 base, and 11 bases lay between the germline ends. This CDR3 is CASSPGWANTEAFF. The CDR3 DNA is TGTGCCAGCAGTCCAGGTTGGGCGAACACTGAAGCTTTCTTT.

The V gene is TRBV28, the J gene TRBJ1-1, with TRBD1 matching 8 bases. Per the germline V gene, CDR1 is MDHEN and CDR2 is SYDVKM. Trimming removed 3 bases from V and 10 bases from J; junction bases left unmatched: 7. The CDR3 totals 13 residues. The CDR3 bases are TGTGCCAGCAGTTTCGCAGGGGGCGGTGGAGCTTTCTTT. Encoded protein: CASSFAGGGGAFF.

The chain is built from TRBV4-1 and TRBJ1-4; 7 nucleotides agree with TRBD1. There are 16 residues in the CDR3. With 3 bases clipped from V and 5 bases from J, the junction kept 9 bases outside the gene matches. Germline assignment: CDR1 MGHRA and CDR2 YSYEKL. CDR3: CASSHPKTGRNEKLFF. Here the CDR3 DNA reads TGCGCCAGCAGCCACCCTAAGACAGGGAGGAATGAAAAACTGTTTTTT.

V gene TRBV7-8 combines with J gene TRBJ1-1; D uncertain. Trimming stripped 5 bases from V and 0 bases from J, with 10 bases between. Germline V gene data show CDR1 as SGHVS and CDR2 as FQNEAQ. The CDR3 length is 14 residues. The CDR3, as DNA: TGTGCCAGCAGCCGAGGGCTAATGAACACTGAAGCTTTCTTT. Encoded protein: CASSRGLMNTEAFF.

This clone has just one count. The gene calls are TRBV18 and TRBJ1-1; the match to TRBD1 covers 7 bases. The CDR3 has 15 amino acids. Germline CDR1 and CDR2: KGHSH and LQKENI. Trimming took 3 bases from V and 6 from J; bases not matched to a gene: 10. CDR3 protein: CASSPPPPGGAEAFF. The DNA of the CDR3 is TGTGCCAGCTCACCCCCCCCGCCAGGGGGGGCTGAAGCTTTCTTT.

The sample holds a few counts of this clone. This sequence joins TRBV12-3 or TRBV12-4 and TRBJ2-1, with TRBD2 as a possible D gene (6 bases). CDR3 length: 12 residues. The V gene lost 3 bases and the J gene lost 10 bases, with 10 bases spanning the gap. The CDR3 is CASSLEGWEQFF. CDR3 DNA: TGTGCCAGCAGTTTGGAGGGGTGGGAGCAGTTCTTC.

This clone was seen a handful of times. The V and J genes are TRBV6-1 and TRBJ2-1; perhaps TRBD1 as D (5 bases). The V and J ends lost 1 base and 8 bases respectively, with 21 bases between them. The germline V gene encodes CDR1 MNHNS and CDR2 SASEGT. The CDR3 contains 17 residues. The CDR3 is CASSEEGGRQGEDEQFF. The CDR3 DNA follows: TGTGCCAGCAGTGAAGAAGGCGGACGCCAGGGTGAGGATGAGCAGTTCTTC.